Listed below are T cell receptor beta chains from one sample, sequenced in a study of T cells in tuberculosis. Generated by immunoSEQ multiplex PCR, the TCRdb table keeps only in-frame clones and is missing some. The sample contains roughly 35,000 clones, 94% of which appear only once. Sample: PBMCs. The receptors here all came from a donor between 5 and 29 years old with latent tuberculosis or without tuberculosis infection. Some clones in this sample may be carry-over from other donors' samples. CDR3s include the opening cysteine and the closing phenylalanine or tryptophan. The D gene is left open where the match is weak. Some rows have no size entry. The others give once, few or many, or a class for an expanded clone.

TGCGCCAGCAGTACAGCGGGGGGATCGAACTACGAGCAGTACTTC	CASSTAGGSNYEQYF	TRBD2	TRBV5-1	TRBJ2-7	.
TGTGCCAGCAGCTTAGGTTCAGGCACAGATACGCAGTATTTT	CASSLGSGTDTQYF	.	TRBV11-3	TRBJ2-3	.
TGTGCCAGCAGTGTACTAATGAACACTGAAGCTTTCTTT	CASSVLMNTEAFF	.	TRBV6-1	TRBJ1-1	.
TGTGCCAGCAGAACAATTCAGGCGGGCACTGAAGCTTTCTTT	CASRTIQAGTEAFF	.	TRBV7-2	TRBJ1-1	.
TGTGCCAGCAGCTTAGGGAGGGAAACTCTAAACATTCAGTACTTC	CASSLGRETLNIQYF	.	TRBV11-2	TRBJ2-4	.
TGCGCCAGCAGCCCAGTGTTTGGCACTGAAGCTTTCTTT	CASSPVFGTEAFF	.	TRBV4-3	TRBJ1-1	.
TGTGCCAGCAGTGAAGTGGCCGGGACTCCACACTATGGCTACACCTTC	CASSEVAGTPHYGYTF	.	TRBV6-1	TRBJ1-2	.
TGTGCCTGGTGGGGGACAGGGAACACTGAAGCTTTCTTT	CAWWGTGNTEAFF	TRBD1	TRBV30	TRBJ1-1	.
TGTGCCAGCAGTTACATCGGACAGGTAACCTACGAGCAGTACTTC	CASSYIGQVTYEQYF	TRBD1	TRBV6-5	TRBJ2-7	.
TGTGCCAGCAGCCAAGATAGTGGCAGGGGGCCCCTTTACAATGAGCAGTTCTTC	CASSQDSGRGPLYNEQFF	TRBD1	TRBV4-2	TRBJ2-1	once
TGTGCCTCCGGGACAGTCGTCGGGGAGCTGTTTTTT	CASGTVVGELFF	TRBD1	TRBV30	TRBJ2-2	once
TGTGCCAGCTCACTACAGGGCAACAATGAGCAGTTCTTC	CASSLQGNNEQFF	.	TRBV18	TRBJ2-1	.
TGTGCCAGCAGCCCCAACAGGGATGGGCTGAACACTGAAGCTTTCTTT	CASSPNRDGLNTEAFF	.	TRBV7-8	TRBJ1-1	.
TGCGCCAGCAGCCGGGTGATTAATGGGGAGGGCACCGGGGAGCTGTTTTTT	CASSRVINGEGTGELFF	TRBD2	TRBV4-3	TRBJ2-2	.
TGTGCCAGCAGCTTCCGGACAGGGGTGAACACTGAAGCTTTCTTT	CASSFRTGVNTEAFF	TRBD1	TRBV7-9	TRBJ1-1	.
TGTGCCAGTAGTATATTGGGGGGAATCGGGGAGCTGTTTTTT	CASSILGGIGELFF	.	TRBV19	TRBJ2-2	.
TGTGCCAGCAGCTACTCGGGACTTAGCAATCAGCCCCAGCATTTT	CASSYSGLSNQPQHF	.	TRBV27	TRBJ1-5	.
TGTGCCAGTAGTGGACAGGGATTTGGCTATGGCTACACCTTC	CASSGQGFGYGYTF	TRBD1	TRBV19	TRBJ1-2	.
TGTGCCAGCAGCTTAGTTACGGTGGGAGAGGGCTACACCTTC	CASSLVTVGEGYTF	.	TRBV7-8	TRBJ1-2	.
TGTGCCAGCAGCCTCATGAGACAGGGGTATAATGAAAAACTGTTTTTT	CASSLMRQGYNEKLFF	TRBD1	TRBV7-9	TRBJ1-4	once
TGTGCCACCAGCGGGGGGAGGGACAGGGTTGGCTACACCTTC	CATSGGRDRVGYTF	TRBD1	TRBV15	TRBJ1-2	.
TGTGCCAGCAGAGGACAGGGGAACACTGAAGCTTTCTTT	CASRGQGNTEAFF	TRBD1	TRBV25-1	TRBJ1-1	once
TGTGCCAGTAGTACCATGGCCACAGATACGCAGTATTTT	CASSTMATDTQYF	.	TRBV19	TRBJ2-3	.
TGTGCCAGCGTTAACACAGGGGGCGAGTCCGAGCAGTACTTC	CASVNTGGESEQYF	TRBD1	TRBV6-6	TRBJ2-7	.
TGTGCCAGTAGCTGGAGGGACAGGGGGGGAAGACGCGAAAAACTGTTTTTT	CASSWRDRGGRREKLFF	TRBD1	TRBV19	TRBJ1-4	.
TGTGCCAGCAGCCTAGACAGGGGGCGAACTGAAGCTTTCTTT	CASSLDRGRTEAFF	TRBD1	TRBV27	TRBJ1-1	.
TGCAGTGCTAGAGATCCCTATGAAGCTTTCTTT	CSARDPYEAFF	.	TRBV20-1	TRBJ1-1	.
TGTGCCAGCACATACCGGACACAAAGGGGAGATACGCAGTATTTT	CASTYRTQRGDTQYF	.	TRBV5-6	TRBJ2-3	.
TGTGCCAGCACCCCGACAGCCCCCCACACTGAAGCTTTCTTT	CASTPTAPHTEAFF	.	TRBV28	TRBJ1-1	.
TGTGCCAGCAGTCCGGGCAGGGGCGGAAACACCATATATTTT	CASSPGRGGNTIYF	.	TRBV7-2	TRBJ1-3	once
TGTGCCAGTAGTATGACAGGACGAGGTGGTGAAAAACTGTTTTTT	CASSMTGRGGEKLFF	.	TRBV19	TRBJ1-4	.
TGTGCCAGCAGCTCCGGGACAAATAATCAGCCCCAGCATTTT	CASSSGTNNQPQHF	.	TRBV5-6	TRBJ1-5	.
TGCGCCAGCAGCCCAGGCCCGACAGGGGGCTACGAGCAGTACTTC	CASSPGPTGGYEQYF	TRBD1	TRBV4-3	TRBJ2-7	.
TGTGCCAGTAGCTTGGTCGCGGGGACAGGCCTCTATGGCTACACCTTC	CASSLVAGTGLYGYTF	TRBD1	TRBV5-4	TRBJ1-2	.
TGTGCCAGCAGCTTACCACACCCGATGAACACTGAAGCTTTCTTT	CASSLPHPMNTEAFF	.	TRBV7-2	TRBJ1-1	.
TGTGCCAGCAGCTTCTCCTCGGACAGGCCATTTAGGGAGCAGTACTTC	CASSFSSDRPFREQYF	TRBD1	TRBV7-9	TRBJ2-7	.
TGTGCCAGCAGCTTAGTTCAGATTAGCACAGATACGCAGTATTTT	CASSLVQISTDTQYF	.	TRBV5-6	TRBJ2-3	.
TGCGCCAGCAGCTTTGTGGCGGGGGCCTCCTACGAGCAGTACTTC	CASSFVAGASYEQYF	.	TRBV5-1	TRBJ2-7	.
TGTGCCAGCAGCCCTAGAGGGTCCCGAACAGCAACTAATGAAAAACTGTTTTTT	CASSPRGSRTATNEKLFF	.	TRBV11-2	TRBJ1-4	.
TGTGCCAGCAGCAGTAGCGGGGGGCCCTTCGGGGAGCTGTTTTTT	CASSSSGGPFGELFF	TRBD2	TRBV7-3	TRBJ2-2	.
TGCGCCAGCAGCCAAGTATCAGGGAACACTGAAGCTTTCTTT	CASSQVSGNTEAFF	.	TRBV4-1	TRBJ1-1	.
TGTGCCAGCAGCAGATTAGGACTGACAGGGCAAGGGGGCGGGGAGCTGTTTTTT	CASSRLGLTGQGGGELFF	TRBD1	TRBV7-9	TRBJ2-2	.
TGTGCCAGCAGCACTCGGACAGGGGAAGGCTACGAGCAGTACTTC	CASSTRTGEGYEQYF	TRBD1	TRBV5-4	TRBJ2-7	.
TGTGCCAGCAGTCCTTCCGGGACAGTGAACACTGAAGCTTTCTTT	CASSPSGTVNTEAFF	TRBD1	TRBV27	TRBJ1-1	.
TGTGCCAGCAGTCTCCCAGCCCACAGGGATGAGCAGTTCTTC	CASSLPAHRDEQFF	.	TRBV2	TRBJ2-1	.
TGTGCCAGCCGGAGGGCGGGGAGCACAGATACGCAGTATTTT	CASRRAGSTDTQYF	.	TRBV25-1	TRBJ2-3	.
TGTGCCAGTATTTCCAGTCGGGGATTGTTTTATAGCAATCAGCCCCAGCATTTT	CASISSRGLFYSNQPQHF	.	TRBV19	TRBJ1-5	.
TGCGCCAGCAGCCAAGTAGGGGAAACTGAAGCTTTCTTT	CASSQVGETEAFF	.	TRBV4-3	TRBJ1-1	.
TGTGCCAGCAGTGACTCGTTCGGACTAGCGGGTTCTGAGCAGTTCTTC	CASSDSFGLAGSEQFF	TRBD2	TRBV6-4	TRBJ2-1	once
TGTGCCAGCAGCGTAGTTAGCGGGGGGGCAGATACGCAGTATTTT	CASSVVSGGADTQYF	TRBD2	TRBV9	TRBJ2-3	.
TGTGCCAGCAGCTCCGGGACAGGGGGCACGGATACGCAGTATTTT	CASSSGTGGTDTQYF	TRBD1	TRBV7-3	TRBJ2-3	.
TGTGCCAGCAGTAAAGGACAGGGGGAATACAATGAGCAGTTCTTC	CASSKGQGEYNEQFF	TRBD1	TRBV27	TRBJ2-1	.
TGTGCCAGCAGTTACTCGGGCAGGGAGGACTATGGCTACACCTTC	CASSYSGREDYGYTF	.	TRBV6-5	TRBJ1-2	.
TGCGCCAGCAGCCAAGATAATGCGTACACCGGGGAGCTGTTTTTT	CASSQDNAYTGELFF	.	TRBV4-3	TRBJ2-2	.
TGTGCCAGCAAGCTTGGGGGGGGCCTTTACAATGAGCAGTTCTTC	CASKLGGGLYNEQFF	.	TRBV5-4	TRBJ2-1	once